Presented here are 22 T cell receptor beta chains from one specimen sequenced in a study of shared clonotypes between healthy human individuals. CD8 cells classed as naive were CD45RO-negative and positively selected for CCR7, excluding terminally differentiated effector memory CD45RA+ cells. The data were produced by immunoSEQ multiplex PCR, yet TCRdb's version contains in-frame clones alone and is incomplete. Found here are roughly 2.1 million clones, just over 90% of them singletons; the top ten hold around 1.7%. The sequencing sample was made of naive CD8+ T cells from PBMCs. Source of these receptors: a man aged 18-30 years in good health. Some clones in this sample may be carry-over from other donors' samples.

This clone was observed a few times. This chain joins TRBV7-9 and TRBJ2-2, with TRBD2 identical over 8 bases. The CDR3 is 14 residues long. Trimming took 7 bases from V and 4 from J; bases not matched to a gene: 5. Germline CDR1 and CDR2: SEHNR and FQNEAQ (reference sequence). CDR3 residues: CASIMRGATGELFF. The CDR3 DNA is TGTGCCAGCATCATGCGGGGGGCCACCGGGGAGCTGTTTTTT.

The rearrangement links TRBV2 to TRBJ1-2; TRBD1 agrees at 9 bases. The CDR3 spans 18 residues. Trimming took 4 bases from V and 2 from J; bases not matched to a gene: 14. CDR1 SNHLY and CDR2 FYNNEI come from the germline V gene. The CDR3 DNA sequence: TGTGCCAGCAGTGCAGTTCTTAGGACAGGGGAGAACAACTATGGCTACACCTTC. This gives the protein CASSAVLRTGENNYGYTF.

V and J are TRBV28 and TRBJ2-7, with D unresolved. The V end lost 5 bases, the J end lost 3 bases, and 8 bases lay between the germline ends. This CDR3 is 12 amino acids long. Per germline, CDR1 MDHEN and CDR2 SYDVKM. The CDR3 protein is CASSPPHYEQYF. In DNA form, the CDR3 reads TGTGCCAGCAGTCCCCCCCACTACGAGCAGTACTTC.

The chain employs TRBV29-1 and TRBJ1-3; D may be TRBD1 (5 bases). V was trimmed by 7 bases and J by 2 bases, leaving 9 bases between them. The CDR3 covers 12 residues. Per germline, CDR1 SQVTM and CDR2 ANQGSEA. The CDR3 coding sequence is TGCAGCGGATGGGGGGCTGGAAACACCATATATTTT. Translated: CSGWGAGNTIYF.

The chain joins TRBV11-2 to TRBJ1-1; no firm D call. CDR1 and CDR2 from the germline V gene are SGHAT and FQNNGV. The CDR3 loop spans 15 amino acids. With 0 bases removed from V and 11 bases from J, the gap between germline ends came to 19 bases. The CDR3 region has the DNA TGTGCCAGCAGCTTAGATGGCAGACAATTGCGGTGGGCTTTCTTT. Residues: CASSLDGRQLRWAFF.

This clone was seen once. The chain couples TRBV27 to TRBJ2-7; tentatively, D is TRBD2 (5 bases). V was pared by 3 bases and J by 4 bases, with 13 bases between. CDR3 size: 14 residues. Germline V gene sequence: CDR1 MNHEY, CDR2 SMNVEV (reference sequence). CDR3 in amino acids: CASSFGAAPYEQYF. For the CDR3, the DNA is TGTGCCAGCAGTTTCGGAGCGGCCCCTTACGAGCAGTACTTC.

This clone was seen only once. The CDR3 region is CATSSHQEGHDNEQFF. The CDR3 DNA is TGTGCCACCAGCAGTCACCAGGAGGGACACGACAATGAGCAGTTCTTC. The chain combines TRBV15 with TRBJ2-1; tentatively, D is TRBD1 or TRBD2 (6 bases each). V lost 3 bases, J lost 5 bases, and 17 bases lay in between. Germline V lookup: CDR1 LNHNV, CDR2 YYDKDF (reference sequence). This CDR3 has 16 residues.

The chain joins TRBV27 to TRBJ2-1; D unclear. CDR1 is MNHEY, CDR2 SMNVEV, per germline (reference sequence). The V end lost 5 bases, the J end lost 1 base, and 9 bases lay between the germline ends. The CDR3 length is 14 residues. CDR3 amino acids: CASSPIGSYNEQFF. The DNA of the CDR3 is TGTGCCAGCAGTCCCATTGGTTCCTACAATGAGCAGTTCTTC.

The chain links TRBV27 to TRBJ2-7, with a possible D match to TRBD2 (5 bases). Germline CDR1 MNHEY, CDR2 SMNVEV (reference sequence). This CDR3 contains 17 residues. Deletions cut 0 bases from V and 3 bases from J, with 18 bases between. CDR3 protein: CASSLSRAVYRDYEQYF. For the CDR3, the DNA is TGTGCCAGCAGTTTATCTCGAGCAGTGTATCGGGACTACGAGCAGTACTTC.

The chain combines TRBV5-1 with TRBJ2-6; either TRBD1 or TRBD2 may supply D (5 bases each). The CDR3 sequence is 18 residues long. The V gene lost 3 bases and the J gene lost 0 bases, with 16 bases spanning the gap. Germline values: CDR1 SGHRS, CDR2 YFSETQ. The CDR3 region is CASSYGTEILSGANVLTF. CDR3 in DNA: TGCGCCAGCAGCTACGGGACCGAAATTCTCTCTGGGGCCAACGTCCTGACTTTC. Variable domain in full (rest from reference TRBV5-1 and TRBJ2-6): KAGVTQTPRYLIKTRGQQVTLSCSPISGHRSVSWYQQTPGQGLQFLFEYFSETQRNKGNFPGRFSGRQFSNSRSEMNVSTLELGDSALYLCASSYGTEILSGANVLTFGAGSRLTVL.

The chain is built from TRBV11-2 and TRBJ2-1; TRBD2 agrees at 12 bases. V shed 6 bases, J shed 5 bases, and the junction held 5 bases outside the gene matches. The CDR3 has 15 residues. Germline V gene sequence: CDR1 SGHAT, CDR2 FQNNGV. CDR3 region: CASSYRTSGNNEQFF. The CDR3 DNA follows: TGTGCCAGCAGTTACAGGACTAGCGGGAACAATGAGCAGTTCTTC. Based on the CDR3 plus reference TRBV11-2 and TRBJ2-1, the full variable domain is EAGVAQSPRYKIIEKRQSVAFWCNPISGHATLYWYQQILGQGPKLLIQFQNNGVVDDSQLPKDRFSAERLKGVDSTLKIQPAKLEDSAVYLCASSYRTSGNNEQFFGPGTRLTVL.

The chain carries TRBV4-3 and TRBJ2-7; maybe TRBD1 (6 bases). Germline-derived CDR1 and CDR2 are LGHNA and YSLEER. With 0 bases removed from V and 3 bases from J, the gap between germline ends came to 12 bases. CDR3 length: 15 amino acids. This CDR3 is CASSQESGANYEQYF. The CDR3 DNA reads TGCGCCAGCAGCCAAGAGTCAGGGGCAAACTACGAGCAGTACTTC.

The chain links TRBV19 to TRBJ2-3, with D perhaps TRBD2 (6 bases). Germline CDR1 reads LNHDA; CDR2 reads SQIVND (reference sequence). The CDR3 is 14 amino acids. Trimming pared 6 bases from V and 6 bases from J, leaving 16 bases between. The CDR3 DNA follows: TGTGCCAGTAGCCTCGGACTACTCTGGGATACGCAGTATTTT. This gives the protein CASSLGLLWDTQYF. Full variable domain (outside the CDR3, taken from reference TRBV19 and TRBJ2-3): DGGITQSPKYLFRKEGQNVTLSCEQNLNHDAMYWYRQDPGQGLRLIYYSQIVNDFQKGDIAEGYSVSREKKESFPLTVTSAQKNPTAFYLCASSLGLLWDTQYFGPGTRLTVL.

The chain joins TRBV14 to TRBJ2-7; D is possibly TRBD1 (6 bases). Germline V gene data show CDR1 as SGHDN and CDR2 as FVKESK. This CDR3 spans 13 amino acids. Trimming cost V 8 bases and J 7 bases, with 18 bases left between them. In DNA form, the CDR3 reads TGTGCCAGCGTCCCTTGGACAGAGAAAGAGCAGTACTTC. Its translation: CASVPWTEKEQYF.

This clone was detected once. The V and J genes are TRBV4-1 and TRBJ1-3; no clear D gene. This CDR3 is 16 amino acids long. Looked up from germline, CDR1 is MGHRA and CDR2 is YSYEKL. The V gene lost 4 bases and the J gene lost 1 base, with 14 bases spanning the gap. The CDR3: CASSPKGSSSGNTIYF. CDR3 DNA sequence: TGCGCCAGCAGCCCAAAAGGGTCTTCTTCTGGAAACACCATATATTTT.

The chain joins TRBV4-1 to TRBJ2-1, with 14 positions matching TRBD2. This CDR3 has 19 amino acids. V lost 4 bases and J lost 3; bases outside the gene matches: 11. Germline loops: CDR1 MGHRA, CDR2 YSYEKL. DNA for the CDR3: TGCGCCAGCAGCCCGAGCAGGACTAGCGGGAGGCCTTACTACAATGAGCAGTTCTTC. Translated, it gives CASSPSRTSGRPYYNEQFF.

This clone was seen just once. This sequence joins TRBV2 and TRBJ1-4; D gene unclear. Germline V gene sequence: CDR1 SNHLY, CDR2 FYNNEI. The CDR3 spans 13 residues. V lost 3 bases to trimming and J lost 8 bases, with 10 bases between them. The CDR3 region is CASSDGWTEKLFF. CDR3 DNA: TGTGCCAGCAGTGATGGGTGGACCGAAAAACTGTTTTTT.

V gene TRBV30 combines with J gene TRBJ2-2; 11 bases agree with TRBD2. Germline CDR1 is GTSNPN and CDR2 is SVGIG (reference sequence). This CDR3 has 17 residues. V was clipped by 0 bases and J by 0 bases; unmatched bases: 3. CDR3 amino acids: CAWSVSGRGANTGELFF. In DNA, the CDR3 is TGTGCCTGGAGTGTTAGCGGGAGGGGAGCGAACACCGGGGAGCTGTTTTTT. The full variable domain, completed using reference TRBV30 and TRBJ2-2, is SQTIHQWPATLVQPVGSPLSLECTVEGTSNPNLYWYRQAAGRGLQLLFYSVGIGQISSEVPQNLSASRPQDRQFILSSKKLLLSDSGFYLCAWSVSGRGANTGELFFGEGSRLTVL.

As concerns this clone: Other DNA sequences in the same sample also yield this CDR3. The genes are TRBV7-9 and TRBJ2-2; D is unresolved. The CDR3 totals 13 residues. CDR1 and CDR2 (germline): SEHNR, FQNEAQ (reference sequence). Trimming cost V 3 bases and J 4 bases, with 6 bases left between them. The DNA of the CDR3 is TGTGCCAGCAGCTTCGGCCCCACCGGGGAGCTGTTTTTT. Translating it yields CASSFGPTGELFF.

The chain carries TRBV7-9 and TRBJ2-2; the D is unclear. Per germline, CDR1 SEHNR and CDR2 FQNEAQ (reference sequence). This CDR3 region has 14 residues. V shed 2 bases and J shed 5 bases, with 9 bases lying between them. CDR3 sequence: CASSLPRRTGELFF. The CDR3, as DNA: TGTGCCAGCAGCTTACCCCGGCGTACCGGGGAGCTGTTTTTT.

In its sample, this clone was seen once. CDR3 sequence: CATSDRVSDTQYF. In DNA form, the CDR3 reads TGTGCCACCAGCGACAGGGTTTCAGATACGCAGTATTTT. The genes are TRBV15 and TRBJ2-3; 7 nucleotides align to TRBD1. J gave up 4 bases and V 5 bases, and 3 bases lay outside the gene matches. The length of the CDR3 is 13 residues. Germline CDR1 is LNHNV and CDR2 is YYDKDF (reference sequence).

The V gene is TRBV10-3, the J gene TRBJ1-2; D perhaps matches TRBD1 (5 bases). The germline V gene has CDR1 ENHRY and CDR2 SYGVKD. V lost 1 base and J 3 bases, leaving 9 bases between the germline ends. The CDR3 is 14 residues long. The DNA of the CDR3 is TGTGCCATCAGTGAGTTACGGGGGGACTATGGCTACACCTTC. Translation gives CAISELRGDYGYTF.